The TCR beta chain described here comes from a study of CD8 T cells in Susac syndrome. An input of roughly 0.5 to 1 ug of RNA was subjected to reverse transcription using random hexamers. By means of immunoSEQ multiplex PCR, TCR beta CDR3 spanning 54 Vbeta and 13 Jbeta underwent amplification. TCRdb reprocessed the immunoSEQ multiplex PCR reads with MiXCR, giving one entry per CDR3 protein. The data hold 300,000 or so distinct CDR3 sequences, with about 90% observed a single time. Note on this clonotype: Its antigen is not identified. One end of the junction is discordant with germline, which a read error may explain.

CD8+ and CD4+ T cells from blood underwent TCR beta sequencing, which was carried out in a high-throughput format. TEMRA cells were FACS-enriched, and CD8+ and CD4+ T cells were isolated negatively. The CDR3 contains 11 residues. Germline V CDR1 and CDR2: LNHDA, SQIVND (reference sequence). Overall study results and limits: A relatively small number of individuals underwent TCR sequencing and HLA analysis.

The sample comprised CD4+ T cells from PBMCs. This TCR derives from a human donor with multiple sclerosis. This chain uses TRBV19 with TRBJ2-4; D unclear. The CDR3: CSSRRGYIQYF. CDR3 bases: TGTTCCAGTAGGAGAGGATACATTCAGTACTTC. Together with reference TRBV19 and TRBJ2-4, the CDR3 gives the full variable domain: DGGITQSPKYLFRKEGQNVTLSCEQNLNHDAMYWYRQDPGQGLRLIYYSQIVNDFQKGDIAEGYSVSREKKESFPLTVTSAQKNPTAFYLCSSRRGYIQYFGAGTRLSVL.